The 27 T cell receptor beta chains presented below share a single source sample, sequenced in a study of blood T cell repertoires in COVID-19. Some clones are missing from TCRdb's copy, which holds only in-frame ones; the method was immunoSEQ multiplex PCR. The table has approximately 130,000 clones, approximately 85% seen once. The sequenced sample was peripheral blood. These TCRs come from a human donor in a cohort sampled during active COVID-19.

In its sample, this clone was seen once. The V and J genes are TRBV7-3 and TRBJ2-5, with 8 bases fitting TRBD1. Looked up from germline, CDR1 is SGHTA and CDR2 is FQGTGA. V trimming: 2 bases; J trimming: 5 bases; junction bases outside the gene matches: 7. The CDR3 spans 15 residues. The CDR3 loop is CASSLFATGVETQYF. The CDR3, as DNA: TGTGCCAGCAGCTTATTCGCGACAGGGGTTGAGACCCAGTACTTC.

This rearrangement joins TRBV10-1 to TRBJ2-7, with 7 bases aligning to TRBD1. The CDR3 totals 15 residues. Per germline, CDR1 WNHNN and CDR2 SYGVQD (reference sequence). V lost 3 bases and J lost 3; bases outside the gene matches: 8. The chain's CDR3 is CASSEGSGGIYEQYF. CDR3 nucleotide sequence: TGCGCCAGCAGTGAAGGGTCAGGGGGAATCTACGAGCAGTACTTC.

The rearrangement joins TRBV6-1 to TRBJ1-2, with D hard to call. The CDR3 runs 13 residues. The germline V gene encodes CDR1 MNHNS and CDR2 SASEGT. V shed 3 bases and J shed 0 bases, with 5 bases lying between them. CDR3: CASSEGANYGYTF. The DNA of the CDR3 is TGTGCCAGCAGTGAGGGAGCTAACTATGGCTACACCTTC.

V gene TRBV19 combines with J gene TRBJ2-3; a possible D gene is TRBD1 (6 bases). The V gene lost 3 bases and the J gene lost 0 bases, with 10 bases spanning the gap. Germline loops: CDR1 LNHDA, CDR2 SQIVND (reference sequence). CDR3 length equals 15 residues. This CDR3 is CASSMDRASTDTQYF. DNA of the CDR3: TGTGCCAGTAGTATGGACAGAGCTAGCACAGATACGCAGTATTTT.

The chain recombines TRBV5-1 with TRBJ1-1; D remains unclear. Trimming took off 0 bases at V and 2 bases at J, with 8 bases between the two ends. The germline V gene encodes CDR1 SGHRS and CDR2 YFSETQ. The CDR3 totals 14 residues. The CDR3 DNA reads TGCGCCAGCAGCTTGGAGCGGGGAAACACTGAAGCTTTCTTT. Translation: CASSLERGNTEAFF.

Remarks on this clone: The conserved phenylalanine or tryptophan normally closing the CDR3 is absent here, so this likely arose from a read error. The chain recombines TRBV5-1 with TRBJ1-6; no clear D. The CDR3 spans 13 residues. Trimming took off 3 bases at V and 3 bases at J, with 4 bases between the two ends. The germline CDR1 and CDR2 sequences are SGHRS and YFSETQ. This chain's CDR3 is CASSWNYNSPLHL. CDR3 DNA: TGCGCCAGCAGCTGGAACTATAATTCACCCCTCCACCTT.

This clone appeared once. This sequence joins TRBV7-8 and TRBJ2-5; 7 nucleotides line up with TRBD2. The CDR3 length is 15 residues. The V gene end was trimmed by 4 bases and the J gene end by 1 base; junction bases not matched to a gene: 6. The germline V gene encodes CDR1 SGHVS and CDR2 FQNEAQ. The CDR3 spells CASSWTGGFQETQYF. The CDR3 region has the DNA TGTGCCAGCAGCTGGACGGGGGGATTCCAAGAGACCCAGTACTTC.

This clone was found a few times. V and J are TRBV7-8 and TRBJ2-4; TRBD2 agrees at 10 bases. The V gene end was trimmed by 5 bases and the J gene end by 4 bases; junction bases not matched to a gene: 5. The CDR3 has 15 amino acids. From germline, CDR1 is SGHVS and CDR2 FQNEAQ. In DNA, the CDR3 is TGTGCCAGCAGCCCCGAGCGGGGGGGTAAAAACATTCAGTACTTC. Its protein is CASSPERGGKNIQYF.

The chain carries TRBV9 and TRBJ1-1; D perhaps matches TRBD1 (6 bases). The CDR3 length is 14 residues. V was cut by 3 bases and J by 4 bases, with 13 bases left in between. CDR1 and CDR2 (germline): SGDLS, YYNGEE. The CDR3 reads CASSDPSGATEAFF. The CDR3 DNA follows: TGTGCCAGCAGCGACCCTTCAGGGGCCACTGAAGCTTTCTTT.

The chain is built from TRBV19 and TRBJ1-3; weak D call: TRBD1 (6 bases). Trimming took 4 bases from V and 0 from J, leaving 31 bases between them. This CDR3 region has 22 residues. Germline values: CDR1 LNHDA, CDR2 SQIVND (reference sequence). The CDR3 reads CASSTPPGRGQKKRYSGNTIYF. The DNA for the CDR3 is TGTGCCAGTAGTACTCCCCCGGGCCGTGGACAGAAAAAAAGGTACTCTGGAAACACCATATATTTT.

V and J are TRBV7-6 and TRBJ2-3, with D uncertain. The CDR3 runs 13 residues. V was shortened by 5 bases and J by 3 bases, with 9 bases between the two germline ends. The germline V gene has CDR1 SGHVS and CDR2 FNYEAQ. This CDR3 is CASSLTETDTQYF. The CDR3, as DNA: TGTGCCAGCAGCCTCACAGAGACAGATACGCAGTATTTT.

CDR3 loop: CASSQDRGLASDTQYF. The CDR3 region has the DNA TGCGCCAGCAGCCAAGATAGGGGACTAGCATCCGATACGCAGTATTTT. V gene TRBV4-1 combines with J gene TRBJ2-3; 9 bases agree with TRBD2. V trimming: 0 bases; J trimming: 6 bases; junction bases outside the gene matches: 7. The CDR3 is 16 residues long. Germline V gives CDR1 MGHRA, CDR2 YSYEKL.

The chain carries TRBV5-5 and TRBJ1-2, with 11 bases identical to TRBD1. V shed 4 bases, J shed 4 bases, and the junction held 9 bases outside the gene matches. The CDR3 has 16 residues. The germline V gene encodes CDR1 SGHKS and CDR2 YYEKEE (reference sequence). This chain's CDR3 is CASSPGLGTGGYGYTF. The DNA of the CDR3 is TGTGCCAGCAGCCCCGGACTAGGGACAGGGGGCTATGGCTACACCTTC.

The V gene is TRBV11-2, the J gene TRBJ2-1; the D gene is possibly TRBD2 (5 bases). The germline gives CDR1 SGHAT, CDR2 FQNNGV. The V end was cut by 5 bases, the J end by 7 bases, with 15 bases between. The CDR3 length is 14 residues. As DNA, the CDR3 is TGTGCCAGCAGCCTCTGGGGAGCGTCGAATGAGCAGTTCTTC. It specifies CASSLWGASNEQFF.

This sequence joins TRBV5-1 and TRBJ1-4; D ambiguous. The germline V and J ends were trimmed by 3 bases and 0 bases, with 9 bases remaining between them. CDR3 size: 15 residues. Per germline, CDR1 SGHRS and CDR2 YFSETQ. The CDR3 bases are TGCGCCAGCAGCTCCCGGGGATCAACTAATGAAAAACTGTTTTTT. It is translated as CASSSRGSTNEKLFF.

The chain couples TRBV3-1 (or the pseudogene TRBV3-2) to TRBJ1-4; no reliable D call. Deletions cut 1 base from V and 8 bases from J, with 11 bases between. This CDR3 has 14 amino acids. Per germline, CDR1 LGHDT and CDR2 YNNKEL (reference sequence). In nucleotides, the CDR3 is TGTGCCAGCAGCCAAGCTGGAGGAGGCGAAAAACTGTTTTTT. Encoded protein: CASSQAGGGEKLFF.

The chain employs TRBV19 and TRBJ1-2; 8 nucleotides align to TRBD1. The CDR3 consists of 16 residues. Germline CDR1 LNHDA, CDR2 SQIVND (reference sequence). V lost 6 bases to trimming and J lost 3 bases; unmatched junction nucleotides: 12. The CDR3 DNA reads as TGTGCCAGTAGCAAGGACAGGGAACCTCCCGACTATGGCTACACCTTC. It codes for CASSKDREPPDYGYTF.

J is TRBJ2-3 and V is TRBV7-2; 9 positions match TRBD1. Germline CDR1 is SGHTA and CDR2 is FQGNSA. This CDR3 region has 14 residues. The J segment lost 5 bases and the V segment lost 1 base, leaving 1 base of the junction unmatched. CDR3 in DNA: TGTGCCAGCAGCTTAGACAGGGGGCAAGATACGCAGTATTTT. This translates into CASSLDRGQDTQYF.

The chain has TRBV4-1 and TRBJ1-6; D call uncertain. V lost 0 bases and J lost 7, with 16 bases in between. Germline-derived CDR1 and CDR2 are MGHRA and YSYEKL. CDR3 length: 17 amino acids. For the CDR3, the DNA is TGCGCCAGCAGCCAAGATCGTGGCGGACTTGGGAATTCACCCCTCCACTTT. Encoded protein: CASSQDRGGLGNSPLHF.

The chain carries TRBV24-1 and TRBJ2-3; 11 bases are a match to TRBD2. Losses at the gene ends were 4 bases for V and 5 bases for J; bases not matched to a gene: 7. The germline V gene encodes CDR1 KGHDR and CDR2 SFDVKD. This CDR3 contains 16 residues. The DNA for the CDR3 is TGTGCCACCAGTGAGGTAGTAGCGGGGGGGATAGATACGCAGTATTTT. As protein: CATSEVVAGGIDTQYF.

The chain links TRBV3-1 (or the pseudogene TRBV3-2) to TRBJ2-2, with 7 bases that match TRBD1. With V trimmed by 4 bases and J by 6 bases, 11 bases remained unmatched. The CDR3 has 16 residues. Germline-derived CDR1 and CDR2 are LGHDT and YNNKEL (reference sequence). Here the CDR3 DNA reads TGTGCCAGCAGCCTCGGACGGGACAGCTTCGCCGGGGAGCTGTTTTTT. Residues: CASSLGRDSFAGELFF.

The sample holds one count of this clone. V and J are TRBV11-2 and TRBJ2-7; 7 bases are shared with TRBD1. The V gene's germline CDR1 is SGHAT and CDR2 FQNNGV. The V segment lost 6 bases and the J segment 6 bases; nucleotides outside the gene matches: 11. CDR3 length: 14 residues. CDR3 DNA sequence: TGTGCCAGCAGTTATTCGACAGGGATCGCCGAGCAGTACTTC. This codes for CASSYSTGIAEQYF.

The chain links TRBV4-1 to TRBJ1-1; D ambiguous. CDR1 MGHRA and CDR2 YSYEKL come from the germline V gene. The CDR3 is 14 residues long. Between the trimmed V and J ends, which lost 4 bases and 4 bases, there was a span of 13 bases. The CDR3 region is CASSPATVSTEAFF. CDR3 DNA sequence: TGCGCCAGCAGCCCTGCAACCGTGAGCACTGAAGCTTTCTTT.

The CDR3 sequence is CSGSGGALDTQYF. The CDR3 DNA is TGCAGCGGGAGCGGGGGGGCTTTAGATACGCAGTATTTT. The V gene is TRBV29-1, the J gene TRBJ2-3, with 10 positions matching TRBD2. V trimming: 7 bases; J trimming: 5 bases; junction bases outside the gene matches: 6. CDR1 is SQVTM, CDR2 ANQGSEA, per germline. The CDR3 runs to 13 residues.

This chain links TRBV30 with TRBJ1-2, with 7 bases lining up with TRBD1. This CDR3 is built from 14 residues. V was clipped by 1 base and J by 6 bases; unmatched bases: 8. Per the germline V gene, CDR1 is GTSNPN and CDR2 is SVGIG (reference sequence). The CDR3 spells CAWSAKRGLNGYTF. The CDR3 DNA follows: TGTGCCTGGAGTGCGAAGAGGGGGCTAAATGGCTACACCTTC.

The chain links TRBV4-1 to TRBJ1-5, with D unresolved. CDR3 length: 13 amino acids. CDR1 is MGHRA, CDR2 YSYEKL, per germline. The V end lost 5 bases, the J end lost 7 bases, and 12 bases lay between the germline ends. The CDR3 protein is CASSRRAEQPQHF. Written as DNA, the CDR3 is TGCGCCAGCAGCAGGAGGGCGGAACAGCCCCAGCATTTT.

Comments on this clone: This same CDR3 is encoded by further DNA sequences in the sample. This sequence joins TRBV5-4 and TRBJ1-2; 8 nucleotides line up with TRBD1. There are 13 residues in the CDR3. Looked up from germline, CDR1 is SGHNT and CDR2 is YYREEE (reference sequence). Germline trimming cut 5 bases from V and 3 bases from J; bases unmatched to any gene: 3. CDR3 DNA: TGTGCCAGCAGTCAGGACAGGGACTATGGCTACACCTTC. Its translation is CASSQDRDYGYTF.